The 8 T cell receptor beta chains in this list originate from one sample, sequenced in a study of CD8 T cells in ankylosing spondylitis. TCRdb processed the 5' RACE reads anew with MiXCR; each CDR3 protein has one entry. Here the sample spans 200,000 to 300,000 distinct CDR3 sequences, approximately 9% being singletons. Specimen: blood, either unsorted or a sorted T cell fraction (not recorded which). The receptors were gathered from a male donor with ankylosing spondylitis or in good health (not recorded which).

This chain uses TRBV18 with TRBJ1-3, with D possibly matching TRBD1 (6 bases). Germline values: CDR1 KGHSH, CDR2 LQKENI. V gave up 5 bases and J gave up 0 bases, with 11 bases separating them. The CDR3 length is 15 residues. The CDR3 bases are TGTGCCAGCTCAGAGGACAGAAGCTCTGGAAACACCATATATTTT. This translates into CASSEDRSSGNTIYF.

The gene calls are TRBV30 and TRBJ1-1; D gene unclear. The CDR3 length is 11 residues. The V gene lost 3 bases and the J gene lost 6 bases, with 8 bases spanning the gap. Germline CDR1 and CDR2: GTSNPN and SVGIG (reference sequence). The CDR3 reads CAWSTGSEAFF. The CDR3 DNA reads TGTGCCTGGAGCACTGGTTCTGAAGCTTTCTTT.

The rearrangement joins TRBV18 to TRBJ1-2; a weak D match, TRBD1 (6 bases). Trimming shortened V by 1 base and J by 4 bases, and 13 bases separated the two germline ends. This CDR3 is built from 15 residues. CDR1 and CDR2 (germline): KGHSH, LQKENI. The chain's CDR3 is CASSPLPDSPYGYTF. In DNA form, the CDR3 reads TGTGCCAGCTCACCACTCCCGGACAGTCCCTATGGCTACACCTTC.

This clonotype was recorded at least ten times. The chain employs TRBV20-1 and TRBJ1-5, with D possibly being TRBD1 (6 bases). CDR1 is DFQATT and CDR2 is SNEGSKA in the germline V gene (reference sequence). Trimming cost V 1 base and J 10 bases, with 17 bases left between them. CDR3 size: 14 residues. The CDR3 DNA reads as TGCAGTGCTAGAGCAACAGGGAATTTCCAACCCCAGCATTTT. It codes for CSARATGNFQPQHF.

This clonotype has ten or more counts. The J gene is TRBJ2-7, the V gene TRBV5-1; no clear D gene. CDR1 and CDR2 from the germline V gene are SGHRS and YFSETQ. V shed 0 bases and J shed 5 bases, with 18 bases lying between them. CDR3 length equals 16 residues. The CDR3 loop is CASSLEGPSSPDEQYF. The CDR3 DNA is TGCGCCAGCAGCTTGGAAGGTCCCTCTTCCCCCGACGAGCAGTACTTC.

This sequence joins TRBV5-5 and TRBJ2-7, with D hard to call. V lost 4 bases to trimming and J lost 6 bases, with 17 bases between them. This CDR3 spans 14 amino acids. Germline assignment: CDR1 SGHKS and CDR2 YYEKEE (reference sequence). CDR3 bases: TGTGCCAGCAGCCCGGGCCCCAGCTGGGGCGAGCAGTACTTC. Its protein is CASSPGPSWGEQYF.

Many counts were recorded for this clonotype. This chain connects TRBV12-3 or TRBV12-4 to TRBJ2-3, with D uncertain. V was trimmed by 7 bases and J by 1 base, leaving 15 bases between them. The CDR3 is made up of 15 amino acids. CDR3 coding DNA: TGTGCCAGCACCCTGATAGGGTTGGGCACAGATACGCAGTATTTT. Residues: CASTLIGLGTDTQYF.

This clonotype was counted at least ten times. The chain couples TRBV19 to TRBJ1-1; 8 nucleotides match TRBD1. Germline lookup yields CDR1 LNHDA and CDR2 SQIVND (reference sequence). V shed 7 bases, J shed 5 bases, and the junction held 6 bases outside the gene matches. CDR3 size: 13 residues. The CDR3 coding sequence is TGTGCCAGTAATTTTTACAGGGGGACTGAAGCTTTCTTT. Residues: CASNFYRGTEAFF.